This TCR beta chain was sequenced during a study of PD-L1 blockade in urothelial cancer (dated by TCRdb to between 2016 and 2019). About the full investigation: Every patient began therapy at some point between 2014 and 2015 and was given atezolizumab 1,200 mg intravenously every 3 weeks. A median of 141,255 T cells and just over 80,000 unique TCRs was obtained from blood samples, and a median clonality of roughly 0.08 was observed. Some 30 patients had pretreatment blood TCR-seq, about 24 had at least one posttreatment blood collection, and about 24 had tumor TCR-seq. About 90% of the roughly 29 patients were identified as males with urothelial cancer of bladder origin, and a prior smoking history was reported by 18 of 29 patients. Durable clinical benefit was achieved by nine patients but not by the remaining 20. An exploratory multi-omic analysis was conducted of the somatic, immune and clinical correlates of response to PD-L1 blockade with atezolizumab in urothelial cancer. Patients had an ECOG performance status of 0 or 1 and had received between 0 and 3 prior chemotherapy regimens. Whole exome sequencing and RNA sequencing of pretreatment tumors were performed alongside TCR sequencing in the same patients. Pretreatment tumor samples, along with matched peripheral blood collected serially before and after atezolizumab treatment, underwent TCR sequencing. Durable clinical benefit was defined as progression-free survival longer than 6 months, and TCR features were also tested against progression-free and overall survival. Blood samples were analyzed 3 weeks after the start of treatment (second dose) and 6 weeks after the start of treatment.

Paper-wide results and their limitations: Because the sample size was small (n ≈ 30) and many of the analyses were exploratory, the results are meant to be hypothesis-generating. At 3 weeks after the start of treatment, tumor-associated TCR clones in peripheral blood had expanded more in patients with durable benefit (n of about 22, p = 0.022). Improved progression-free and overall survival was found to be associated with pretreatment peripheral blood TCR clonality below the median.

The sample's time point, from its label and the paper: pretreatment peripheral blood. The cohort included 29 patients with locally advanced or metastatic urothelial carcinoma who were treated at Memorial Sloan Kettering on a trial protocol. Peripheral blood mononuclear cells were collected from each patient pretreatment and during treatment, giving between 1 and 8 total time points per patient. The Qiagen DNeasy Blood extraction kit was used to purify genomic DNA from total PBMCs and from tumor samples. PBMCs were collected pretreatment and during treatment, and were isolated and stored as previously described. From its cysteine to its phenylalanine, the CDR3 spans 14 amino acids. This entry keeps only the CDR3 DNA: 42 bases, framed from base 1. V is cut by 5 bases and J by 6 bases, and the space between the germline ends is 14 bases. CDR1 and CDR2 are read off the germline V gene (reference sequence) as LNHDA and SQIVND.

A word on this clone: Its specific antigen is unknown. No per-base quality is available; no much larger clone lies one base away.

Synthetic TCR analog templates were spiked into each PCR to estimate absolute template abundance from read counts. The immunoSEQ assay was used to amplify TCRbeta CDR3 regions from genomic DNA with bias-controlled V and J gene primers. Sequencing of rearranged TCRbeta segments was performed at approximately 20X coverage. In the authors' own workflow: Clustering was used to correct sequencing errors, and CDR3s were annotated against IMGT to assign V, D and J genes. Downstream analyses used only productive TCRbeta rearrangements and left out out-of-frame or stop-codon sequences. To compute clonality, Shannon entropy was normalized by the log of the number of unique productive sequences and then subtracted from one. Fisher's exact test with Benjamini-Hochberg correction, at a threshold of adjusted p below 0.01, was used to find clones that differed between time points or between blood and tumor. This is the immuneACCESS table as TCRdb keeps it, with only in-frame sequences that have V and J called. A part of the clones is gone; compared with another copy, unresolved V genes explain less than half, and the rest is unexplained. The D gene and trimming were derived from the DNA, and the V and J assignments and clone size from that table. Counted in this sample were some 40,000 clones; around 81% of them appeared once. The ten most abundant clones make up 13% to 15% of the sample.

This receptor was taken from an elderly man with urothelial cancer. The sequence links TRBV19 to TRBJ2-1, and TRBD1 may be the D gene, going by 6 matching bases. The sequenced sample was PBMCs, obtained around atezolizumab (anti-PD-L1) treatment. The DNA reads TGTGCCAGTAGTCTCCGGGACACCGGCAATGAGCAGTTCTTC. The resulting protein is CASSLRDTGNEQFF.